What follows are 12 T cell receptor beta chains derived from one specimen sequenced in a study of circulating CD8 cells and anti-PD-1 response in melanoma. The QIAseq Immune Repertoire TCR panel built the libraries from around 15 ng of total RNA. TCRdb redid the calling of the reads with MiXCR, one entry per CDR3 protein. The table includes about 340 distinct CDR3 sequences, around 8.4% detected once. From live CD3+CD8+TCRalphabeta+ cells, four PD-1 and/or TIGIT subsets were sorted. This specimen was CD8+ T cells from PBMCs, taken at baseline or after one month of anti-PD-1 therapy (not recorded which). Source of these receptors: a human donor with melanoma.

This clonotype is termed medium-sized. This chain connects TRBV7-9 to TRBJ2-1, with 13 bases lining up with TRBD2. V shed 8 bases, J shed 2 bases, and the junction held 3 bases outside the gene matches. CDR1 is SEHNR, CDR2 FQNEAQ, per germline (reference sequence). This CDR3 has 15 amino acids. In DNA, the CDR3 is TGTGCCAGCGAGACTAGCGGGGGGCCCTACAATGAGCAGTTCTTC. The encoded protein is CASETSGGPYNEQFF.

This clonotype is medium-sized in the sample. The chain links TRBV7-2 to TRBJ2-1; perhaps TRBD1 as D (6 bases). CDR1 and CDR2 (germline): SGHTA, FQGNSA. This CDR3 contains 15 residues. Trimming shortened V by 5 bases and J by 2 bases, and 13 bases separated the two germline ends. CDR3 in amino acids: CASSTGTLTYNEQFF. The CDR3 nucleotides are TGTGCCAGCAGCACCGGGACACTTACCTACAATGAGCAGTTCTTC.

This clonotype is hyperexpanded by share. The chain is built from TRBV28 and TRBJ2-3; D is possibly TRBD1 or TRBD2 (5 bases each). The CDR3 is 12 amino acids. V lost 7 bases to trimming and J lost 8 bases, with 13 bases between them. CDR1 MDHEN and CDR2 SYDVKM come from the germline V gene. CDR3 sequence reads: CASTPPRGTQYF. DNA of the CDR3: TGTGCCAGCACCCCCCCGAGGGGTACGCAGTATTTT.

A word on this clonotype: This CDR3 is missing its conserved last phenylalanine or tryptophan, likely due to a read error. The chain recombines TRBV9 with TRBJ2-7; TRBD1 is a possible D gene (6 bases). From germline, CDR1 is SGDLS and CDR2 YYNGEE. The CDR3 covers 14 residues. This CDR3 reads CASSVEGHPYGQYL. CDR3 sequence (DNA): TGTGCCAGCAGCGTAGAGGGACATCCCTACGGGCAGTACCTC.

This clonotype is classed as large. The CDR3 nucleotides are TGTGCCAGCAGTTTCGGGGATCCCCTCTCCTACGAGCAGTACTTC. This translates into CASSFGDPLSYEQYF. The rearrangement uses TRBV12-3 or TRBV12-4 and TRBJ2-7; D perhaps matches TRBD2 (5 bases). There are 15 residues in the CDR3. V was shortened by 3 bases and J by 0 bases, with 12 bases between the two germline ends.

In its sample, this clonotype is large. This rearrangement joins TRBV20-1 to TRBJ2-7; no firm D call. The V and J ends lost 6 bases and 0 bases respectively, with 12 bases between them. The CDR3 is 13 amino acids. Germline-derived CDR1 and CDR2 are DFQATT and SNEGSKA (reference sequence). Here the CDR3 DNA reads TGCAGTGCCGCGGACCCGAGCTCCTACGAGCAGTACTTC. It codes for CSAADPSSYEQYF.

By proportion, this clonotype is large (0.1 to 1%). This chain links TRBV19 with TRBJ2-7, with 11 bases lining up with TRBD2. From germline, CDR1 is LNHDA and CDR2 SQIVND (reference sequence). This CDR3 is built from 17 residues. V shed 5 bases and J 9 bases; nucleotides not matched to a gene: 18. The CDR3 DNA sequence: TGTGCCAGTAGTCCAGACCCATTAGCGGGAGGGCGGAATCGGCAGTACTTC. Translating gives CASSPDPLAGGRNRQYF. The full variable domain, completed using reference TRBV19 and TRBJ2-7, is DGGITQSPKYLFRKEGQNVTLSCEQNLNHDAMYWYRQDPGQGLRLIYYSQIVNDFQKGDIAEGYSVSREKKESFPLTVTSAQKNPTAFYLCASSPDPLAGGRNRQYFGPGTRLTVT.

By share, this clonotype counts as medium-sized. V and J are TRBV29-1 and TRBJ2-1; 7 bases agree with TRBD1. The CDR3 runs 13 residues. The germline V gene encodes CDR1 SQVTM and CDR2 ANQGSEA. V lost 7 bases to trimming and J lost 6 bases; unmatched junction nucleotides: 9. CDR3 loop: CSGRDRSFNEQFF. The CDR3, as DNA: TGCAGCGGCCGGGACAGATCATTCAATGAGCAGTTCTTC.

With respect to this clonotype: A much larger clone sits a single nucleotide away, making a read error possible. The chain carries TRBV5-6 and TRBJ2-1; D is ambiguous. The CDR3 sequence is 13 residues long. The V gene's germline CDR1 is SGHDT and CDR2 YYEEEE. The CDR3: CASGLAQSDEQFF. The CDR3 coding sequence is TGTGCCAGCGGCTTGGCCCAATCGGATGAGCAGTTCTTC.

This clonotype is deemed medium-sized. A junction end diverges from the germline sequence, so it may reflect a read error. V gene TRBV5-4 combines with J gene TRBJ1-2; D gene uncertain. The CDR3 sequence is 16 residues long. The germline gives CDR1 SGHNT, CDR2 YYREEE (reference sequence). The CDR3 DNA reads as TGTGCCAGCAGCTACCTCTCGGGGATCGATAACTATGTCTACACCTTC. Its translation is CASSYLSGIDNYVYTF.

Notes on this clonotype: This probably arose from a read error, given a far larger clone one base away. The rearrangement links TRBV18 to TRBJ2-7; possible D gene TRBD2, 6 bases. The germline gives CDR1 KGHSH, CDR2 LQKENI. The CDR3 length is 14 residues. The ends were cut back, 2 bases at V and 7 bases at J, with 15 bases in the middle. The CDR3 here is CASSPSGLKNEQYF. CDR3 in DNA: TGTGCCAGCTCACCATCAGGACTAAAGAATGAGCAGTACTTC.

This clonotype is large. The CDR3 nucleotides read TGCAGCGTAACAGGGGGCGCGAGGAACACTGAAGCTTTCTTT. It yields the protein CSVTGGARNTEAFF. The chain combines TRBV29-1 with TRBJ1-1; 9 bases are shared with TRBD1. The CDR3 sequence is 14 residues long. Per germline, CDR1 SQVTM and CDR2 ANQGSEA. The V and J ends lost 6 bases and 1 base, in that order; junction bases with no gene match: 6.